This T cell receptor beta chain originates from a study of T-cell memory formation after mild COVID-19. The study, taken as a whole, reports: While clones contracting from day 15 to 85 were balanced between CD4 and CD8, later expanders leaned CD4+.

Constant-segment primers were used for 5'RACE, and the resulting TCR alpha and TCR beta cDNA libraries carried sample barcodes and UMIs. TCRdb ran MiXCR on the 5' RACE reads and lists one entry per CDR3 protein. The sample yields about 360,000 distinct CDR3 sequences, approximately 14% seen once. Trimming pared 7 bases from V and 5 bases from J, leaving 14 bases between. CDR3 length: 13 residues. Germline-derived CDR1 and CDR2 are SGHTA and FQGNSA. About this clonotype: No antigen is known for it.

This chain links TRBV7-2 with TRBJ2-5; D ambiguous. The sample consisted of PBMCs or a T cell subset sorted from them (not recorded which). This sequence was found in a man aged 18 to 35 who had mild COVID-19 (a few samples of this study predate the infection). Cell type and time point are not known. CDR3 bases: TGTGCCAGCACACCGGCCCTCGGGGAGACCCAGTACTTC. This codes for CASTPALGETQYF.